The TCR beta chain described here comes from a study of control samples from healthy donors and cancer patients. Deletions cut 4 bases from V and 3 bases from J, with 21 bases between. Germline V gives CDR1 LGHDT, CDR2 YNNKEL (reference sequence). The CDR3 covers 17 residues. Sequencing was performed with immunoSEQ multiplex PCR; in TCRdb, only in-frame clones are kept and a portion is missing. The sample table sets out fewer than 200,000 clones. Sequencing was carried out using blood. This rearrangement joins TRBV3-1 (or the pseudogene TRBV3-2) to TRBJ1-2; D may be TRBD1 (5 bases). This sequence originates from a woman in her 30s in good health. The CDR3 nucleotides are TGTGCCAGCAGCCCTCGTTATCGGGGGGGAGGGGACTATGGCTACACCTTC. Protein: CASSPRYRGGGDYGYTF.